This TCR beta chain is drawn from a study of blood T cells in healthy people across ages. This clonotype was observed a handful of times. The ends were cut back, 1 base at V and 2 bases at J, with 11 bases in the middle. In germline, CDR1 is SEHNR, CDR2 FQNEAQ (reference sequence). This CDR3 region has 15 residues. Primed by a sample-barcoded 5' primer and a J-beta primer mix, a second PCR proceeded for roughly 7 to 12 cycles. One entry per CDR3 protein, called by TCRdb with MiXCR from the 5' RACE reads. The table includes 700,000 or so distinct CDR3 sequences, 20% to 25% detected once. The chain uses TRBV7-9 and TRBJ1-2; D unresolved. The sequenced sample consisted of blood. This sequence originates from a man between 70 and 80 years old in good health. The CDR3: CASSLGAAENYGYTF. Here the CDR3 DNA reads TGTGCCAGCAGCTTAGGGGCAGCTGAGAACTATGGCTACACCTTC.